This T cell receptor (beta chain) is drawn from a study of shared clonotypes between healthy human individuals (dated by TCRdb to about 2020). About the investigation overall: Two women and three men aged 18 to 49 years were included in the cohort. For each donor, CD4 naive and CD4 memory were each given three plates, CD8 naive was given two plates, and CD8 memory was given one plate. To estimate repertoire size and how much clonotypes are shared between individuals, the study performed deep sequencing of blood TCR repertoires from roughly five healthy adults. To increase sequencing depth and limit assay-specific biases, TCR repertoire library preparation and sequencing were carried out by different laboratories using diverse techniques. Per donor, leukapheresis produced somewhere between about 0.8 and 9 billion PBMCs.

Overall study results and their limits: Only blood was sampled, and tissue TCR repertoires likely differ from those in blood. Estimated clonotype richness was generally larger for naive than for memory subsets. Compared with non-shared clonotypes, the clonotypes found in all four sorted-subset donors had higher generation probabilities. Pairwise subsampling indicated that sequencing depth was expected to affect the degree of clonotype sharing among donors. When a few donors were compared, the shared fraction of clonotypes was around 5% for naive CD4, 3.5% to 4% for naive CD8, more than 2% for memory CD4, and around 0.4% for memory CD8. Rarefaction of sorted-subset datasets indicated incomplete sequencing despite the large sequencing depth. Because the study included only a small number of donors, the genetic and exposure-history diversity represented was limited.

TCR CDR3 regions were amplified from genomic DNA by multiplex PCR using the deep immunoSEQ assay. For each cell subset, the extracted genomic DNA was distributed evenly across all wells of several immunoSEQ 96-well plates, and each plate served as one replicate. For sorted subsets, roughly 0.2 ug genomic DNA, equal to 30,000 or so T cell genomes, was loaded into each replicate PCR. Purified libraries were measured with a Qubit 3.0 fluorometer, size-checked on a Bioanalyzer 2100, and measured again with the KAPA Library Quantification kit. A separate single-read 150-cycle Illumina NextSeq 550 flow cell was used to sequence each immunoSEQ 96-well plate. As for the original processing: Because the immunoSEQ output included only junctional sequences and no quality scores, the filtering could not be the same as the filtering used for full-length reads. Sequences were annotated with PyIR, a Python wrapper for IgBLAST v1.9, using IMGT germline references to assign V/J genes and CDR3. Reads with weak V/J assignments (E-value above 1e-6), missing CDR3, stop codons, out-of-frame junctions, or ambiguous translated residues were removed. V3J clonotypes were defined as sequences sharing an identical inferred V gene, J gene, and CDR3 amino acid sequence. To compute the percentage overlap between repertoires, the number of shared unique clonotypes was divided by the size of the smaller repertoire. Richness of each repertoire was evaluated using RTK rarefaction, the Chao1 estimator, and Recon v2.1 estimates of unobserved clonotypes. Generation probabilities for all TCRbeta clonotypes obtained by the gDNA method from a handful of donors were computed using OLGA. In its TCRdb copy, this immuneACCESS table keeps in-frame sequences only and misses some clones. Where compared with another copy, unresolved V genes explain less than half of these, and the others have no known cause. D and trimming were read from the DNA, whereas the V and J calls and clone size are those reported in that table. This sample gives a few hundred thousand clones in total; about 69% of them show up just once. The ten top clones hold approximately 12% of the sample.

Trimming at the junction amounts to 1 base on V and 5 bases on J, and the germline ends lie 8 bases apart. In the germline V gene (reference sequence), CDR1 corresponds to WNHNN and CDR2 to SYGVQD. The CDR3 spans 14 residues, from the cysteine through the phenylalanine. Here the CDR3 DNA is all that survives: 42 bases in frame from base 1. Remarks on this clone: Its antigen remains unidentified. Qualities for individual bases were not recorded, and no much larger clone is one base off.

The donors were healthy, HIV-negative adults who had no recently reported acute infections or vaccinations. Every donor was a Caucasian adult living in Nashville, Tennessee, USA. CD4+ T cells were enriched through magnetic negative selection, after which naive cells were positively selected on CD45RA and the remaining negative fraction served as the memory subset. Blood was collected by leukapheresis, and PBMCs were isolated by Ficoll-Histopaque density gradient centrifugation and then cryopreserved in liquid nitrogen vapor phase. Purity and quantity of every magnetically sorted T cell population were checked by analytical flow cytometry. Genomic DNA was isolated from each sorted fraction and quantified by UV absorbance on a Nanodrop 2000c.

The TCR originated in a man aged 25-45 years in good health. The sequencing input was memory CD4+ T cells sorted from blood. The meaning of the sample's cell subset or site label: CD45RA-negative fraction. This receptor chain uses TRBV10-1 and TRBJ2-2; no confident D gene assignment can be made. The CDR3 loop reads CASSELRRTGELFF. In nucleotide form, the sequence is TGCGCCAGCAGTGAGTTGCGCAGGACCGGGGAGCTGTTTTTT.